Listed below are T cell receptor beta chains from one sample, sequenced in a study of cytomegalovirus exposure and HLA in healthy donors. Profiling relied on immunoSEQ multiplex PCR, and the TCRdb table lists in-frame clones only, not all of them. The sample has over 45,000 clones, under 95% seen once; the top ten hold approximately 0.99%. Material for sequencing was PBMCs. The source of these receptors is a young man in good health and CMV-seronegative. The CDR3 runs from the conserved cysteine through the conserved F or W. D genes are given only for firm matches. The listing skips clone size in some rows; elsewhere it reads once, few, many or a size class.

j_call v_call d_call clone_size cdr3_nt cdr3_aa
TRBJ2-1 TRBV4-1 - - TGCGCCAGCAGCCACCACCTAGCGTCACCCTACAATGAGCAGTTCTTC CASSHHLASPYNEQFF
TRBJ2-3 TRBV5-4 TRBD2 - TGTGCCAGCAGCTTGTTGCCTAGCGGAACCATGGGAGATACGCAGTATTTT CASSLLPSGTMGDTQYF
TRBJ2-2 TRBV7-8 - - TGTGCCAGCAGCTTTATCGGGAGTAGCACCGGGGAGCTGTTTTTT CASSFIGSSTGELFF
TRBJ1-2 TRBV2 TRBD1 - TGTGCCAGGGGACAGGCCTATGGCTACACCTTC CARGQAYGYTF
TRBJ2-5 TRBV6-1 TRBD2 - TGTGCCAGCACCCGACTAGCGGGGGGACAAGAGACCCAGTACTTC CASTRLAGGQETQYF
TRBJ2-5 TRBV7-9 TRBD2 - TGTGCCAGCAGCCCCAGGGGACTAGCGGAAGAGACCCAGTACTTC CASSPRGLAEETQYF
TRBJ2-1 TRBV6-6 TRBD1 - TGTGCCAGCAGACCCCCCCGGGACAGGTCATACAATGAGCAGTTCTTC CASRPPRDRSYNEQFF
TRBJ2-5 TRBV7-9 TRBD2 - TGTGCCAGCAGCCTGATAGCGGGAGAGCAAGAGACCCAGTACTTC CASSLIAGEQETQYF
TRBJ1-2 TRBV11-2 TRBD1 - TGTGCCAGCAGCCCCAGGGACAGGGCTAACTATGGCTACACCTTC CASSPRDRANYGYTF
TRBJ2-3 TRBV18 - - TGTGCCAGCTCACCCGAGAGCACAGATACGCAGTATTTT CASSPESTDTQYF
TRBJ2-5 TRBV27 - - TGTGCCAGCAGTCGAGGGGGAGAGACCCAGTACTTC CASSRGGETQYF
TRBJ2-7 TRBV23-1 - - TGCGCCAGCAGGGCTAACCGGAGCCTGAATTTCTCCTACGAGCAGTACTTC CASRANRSLNFSYEQYF
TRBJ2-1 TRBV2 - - TGTGCCAGCAGGGCCGACAATGAGCAGTTCTTC CASRADNEQFF
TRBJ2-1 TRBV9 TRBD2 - TGTGCCAGCAGCGTAACTAGCGGGAGCGTCTATGAGCAGTTCTTC CASSVTSGSVYEQFF
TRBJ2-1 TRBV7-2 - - TGTGCCAGCAGCTTAGCGACATACAATGAGCAGTTCTTC CASSLATYNEQFF
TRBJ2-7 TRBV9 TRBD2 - TGTGCCAGCAGCCCAGGCGGGAGCTCCTACGAGCAGTACTTC CASSPGGSSYEQYF
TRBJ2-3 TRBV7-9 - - TGTGCCAGCAGCCCGGGCGGGGAGTATTTT CASSPGGEYF
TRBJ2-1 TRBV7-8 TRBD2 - TGTGCCAGCAGCCGGACTAGCGGGATCTCCTACAATGAGCAGTTCTTC CASSRTSGISYNEQFF
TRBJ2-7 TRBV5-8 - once TGTGCCAGCAGCTCCTCTCAGGGATTCGCCGAGCAGTACTTC CASSSSQGFAEQYF
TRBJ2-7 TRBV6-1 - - TGTGCCAGCACCCTAGGTTACGAGCAGTACTTC CASTLGYEQYF
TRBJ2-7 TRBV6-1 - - TGTGCCAGCAGTCCGGGTCCCCTTCAACCAAGCTTC CASSPGPLQPSF
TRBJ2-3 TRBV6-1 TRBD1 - TGTGCCAGCAGTGAATTGCCAGGGGGCAAGACAGATACGCAGTATTTT CASSELPGGKTDTQYF
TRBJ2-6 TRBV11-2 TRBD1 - TGTGCCAGCAGCTTAAGGACAGGGGGGATCTCTGGGGCCAACGTCCTGACTTTC CASSLRTGGISGANVLTF
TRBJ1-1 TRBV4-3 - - TGCGCCAGCAGCCAAGATTTAGTGGACACTGAAGCTTTCTTT CASSQDLVDTEAFF